The 24 T cell receptor beta chains below all came from one sample that was sequenced in a study of blood T cells in healthy people across ages. With a J-beta primer mix and a sample-barcoded 5' primer, a second PCR ran about 6 to 11 cycles. TCRdb re-called the 5' RACE reads through MiXCR, storing one row per CDR3 protein. The table lists about 940,000 distinct CDR3 sequences, around 48% of them singletons. Sequenced material: blood. The receptors come from a man aged 25-40 years in good health.

The rearrangement joins TRBV7-2 to TRBJ1-6; D unresolved. This CDR3 has 17 amino acids. Germline CDR1 and CDR2: SGHTA and FQGNSA. Between the trimmed V and J ends, which lost 2 bases and 9 bases, there was a span of 20 bases. CDR3 region: CASSLTFGSLEGSPLHF. The CDR3 DNA sequence: TGTGCCAGCAGCTTAACCTTCGGTTCCTTAGAAGGTTCACCCCTCCACTTT. The variable domain in full, with the rest retrieved from reference TRBV7-2 and TRBJ1-6, is GAGVSQSPSNKVTEKGKDVELRCDPISGHTALYWYRQSLGQGLEFLIYFQGNSAPDKSGLPSDRFSAERTGGSVSTLTIQRTQQEDSAVYLCASSLTFGSLEGSPLHFGNGTRLTVT.

The chain employs TRBV20-1 and TRBJ2-5; TRBD2 aligns across 7 bases. Germline V gives CDR1 DFQATT, CDR2 SNEGSKA (reference sequence). The length of the CDR3 is 14 residues. Trimming at V came to 5 bases and at J to 5 bases, leaving 11 bases not matched to a gene. This CDR3 reads CSASRPRGFETQYF. CDR3 DNA: TGCAGTGCTTCCCGGCCGCGGGGGTTTGAGACCCAGTACTTC.

As to this clonotype: One base away lies a much larger clone, so this may be a sequencing read error. The J gene is TRBJ2-3, the V gene TRBV12-3 or TRBV12-4; D might be TRBD1 (6 bases). V was trimmed by 1 base and J by 4 bases, leaving 15 bases between them. This CDR3 has 16 residues. The CDR3 bases are TGTGCCAGCAGTTTAGGTGGGGGCCTAAGCGCAGATACGCAGTATTTT. It is translated as CASSLGGGLSADTQYF.

The rearrangement links TRBV4-1 to TRBJ1-5; TRBD1 is a possible D gene (5 bases). Trimming cost V 5 bases and J 0 bases, with 14 bases left between them. The germline V gene encodes CDR1 MGHRA and CDR2 YSYEKL. The length of the CDR3 is 16 residues. The chain's CDR3 is CASSSHQGNSNQPQHF. Here the CDR3 DNA reads TGCGCCAGCAGCTCCCACCAGGGAAATAGCAATCAGCCCCAGCATTTT.

The chain links TRBV21-1 to TRBJ1-2. TRBV21-1 constitutes a pseudogene. The CDR3 sequence is 11 residues long. The DNA of the CDR3 is TGTGCCAGCGCGGCGAGGAATGGCTACACCTTC. Amino acid sequence: CASAARNGYTF.

The chain links TRBV4-2 to TRBJ1-5; D gene ambiguous. Trimming took off 4 bases at V and 1 base at J, with 8 bases between the two ends. Germline CDR1 LGHNA, CDR2 YNFKEQ. CDR3 length: 14 amino acids. Here the CDR3 DNA reads TGTGCCAGCAGCCGAGTCGACAGCAATCAGCCCCAGCATTTT. Its translation: CASSRVDSNQPQHF.

This chain uses TRBV24-1 with TRBJ2-5; 7 bases match TRBD1. Germline CDR1 reads KGHDR; CDR2 reads SFDVKD. Germline trimming cut 3 bases from V and 2 bases from J; bases unmatched to any gene: 5. The CDR3 totals 15 residues. CDR3 sequence reads: CATSDQNRGQETQYF. The CDR3, as DNA: TGTGCCACCAGTGATCAAAACAGGGGACAAGAGACCCAGTACTTC.

In its sample, this clonotype was seen many times. The chain joins TRBV6-5 to TRBJ2-7, with no clear D. Germline V lookup: CDR1 MNHEY, CDR2 SVGAGI. The V end lost 6 bases, the J end lost 0 bases, and 6 bases lay between the germline ends. The CDR3 contains 12 residues. As DNA, the CDR3 is TGTGCCAGCAGGTCCGACTCCTACGAGCAGTACTTC. Protein product: CASRSDSYEQYF.

This chain links TRBV27 with TRBJ2-1; 7 bases line up with TRBD1. V was pared by 5 bases and J by 5 bases, with 12 bases of the junction left unmatched. The CDR3 length is 16 residues. CDR1 is MNHEY, CDR2 SMNVEV, per germline (reference sequence). The CDR3 DNA sequence: TGTGCCAGCAGTCACACCGTGACAGGGTATGACAATGAGCAGTTCTTC. This sequence encodes CASSHTVTGYDNEQFF.

The genes are TRBV7-2 and TRBJ1-5; D is possibly TRBD1 (5 bases). Germline values: CDR1 SGHTA, CDR2 FQGNSA. V lost 6 bases and J lost 3, with 15 bases in between. This CDR3 is 15 amino acids long. As DNA, the CDR3 is TGTGCCAGCAGTGCTCCGGGACTGTCCAATCAGCCCCAGCATTTT. Protein product: CASSAPGLSNQPQHF.

The chain combines TRBV12-3 or TRBV12-4 with TRBJ2-1; 12 positions agree with TRBD2. CDR3 length: 15 residues. V lost 5 bases and J lost 8; bases outside the gene matches: 7. As DNA, the CDR3 is TGTGCCAGCAGTACGTCTAGCGGGGGGGCCCATGAGCAGTTCTTC. Protein sequence: CASSTSSGGAHEQFF.

This clonotype has just a few counts. The chain employs TRBV14 and TRBJ2-5; the match to TRBD2 covers 7 bases. V dropped 3 bases and J dropped 5; count of bases not matched to a gene: 9. The V gene's germline CDR1 is SGHDN and CDR2 FVKESK. This CDR3 is 15 amino acids long. CDR3 protein: CASSHGDSSGETQYF. The CDR3 bases are TGTGCCAGCAGCCACGGTGACTCTAGCGGCGAGACCCAGTACTTC.

CDR3 sequence reads: CATRTPNSNQPQHF. The CDR3 coding sequence is TGTGCCACGAGGACGCCTAATAGCAATCAGCCCCAGCATTTT. The chain joins TRBV10-3 to TRBJ1-5, with D hard to call. Trimming stripped 10 bases from V and 0 bases from J, with 13 bases between. The germline V gene has CDR1 ENHRY and CDR2 SYGVKD. The CDR3 covers 14 residues.

The chain employs TRBV6-2 or TRBV6-3 and TRBJ2-5; D remains unclear. Germline CDR1 and CDR2: MNHEY and SVGEGT. The V end lost 2 bases, the J end lost 1 base, and 11 bases lay between the germline ends. The CDR3 sequence is 15 residues long. The CDR3 sequence: CASSYAGFLQETQYF. The CDR3 DNA is TGTGCCAGCAGTTACGCAGGATTCCTCCAAGAGACCCAGTACTTC.

This clonotype showed up just a few times. The chain links TRBV20-1 to TRBJ2-5; D is unclear. The CDR3 covers 11 residues. From germline, CDR1 is DFQATT and CDR2 SNEGSKA (reference sequence). The V end lost 5 bases, the J end lost 3 bases, and 7 bases lay between the germline ends. The CDR3 DNA reads as TGCAGTGCTGTCCCTAAAGAGACCCAGTACTTC. Protein sequence: CSAVPKETQYF.

The chain couples TRBV6-5 to TRBJ1-1; D remains unclear. From germline, CDR1 is MNHEY and CDR2 SVGAGI. Trimming took 2 bases from V and 0 from J, leaving 10 bases between them. This CDR3 comprises 15 residues. The CDR3 bases are TGTGCCAGCAGTTACGAGCTTCGAATGAACACTGAAGCTTTCTTT. Its protein product is CASSYELRMNTEAFF.

The table lists this clonotype with a few counts. The chain is built from TRBV20-1 and TRBJ2-5, with D uncertain. This CDR3 is built from 10 residues. Trimming took 0 bases from V and 11 from J, leaving 7 bases between them. Germline V gene sequence: CDR1 DFQATT, CDR2 SNEGSKA (reference sequence). CDR3 nucleotides: TGCAGTGCTAGAGAGTTCCGGCAGTACTTC. Its protein product is CSAREFRQYF.

This clonotype showed up just once. The junction departs from germline at one end; a sequencing error may be responsible. The rearrangement uses TRBV27 and TRBJ2-3, with D perhaps TRBD1 (5 bases). CDR3 size: 15 residues. CDR1 MNHEY and CDR2 SMNVEV come from the germline V gene (reference sequence). The CDR3 is CASSLSGASTDAQYF. The CDR3 coding sequence is TGTGCCAGCAGTTTATCAGGGGCTTCCACAGATGCGCAGTATTTT.

This chain connects TRBV25-1 to TRBJ2-4; perhaps TRBD1 as D (6 bases). Germline loops: CDR1 MGHDK, CDR2 SYGVNS. V gave up 1 base and J gave up 3 bases, with 19 bases separating them. This CDR3 contains 18 residues. The CDR3 DNA reads as TGTGCCAGCAGTGAATGGGATCAGGGGACCGGAGTCAAAAACATTCAGTACTTC. This codes for CASSEWDQGTGVKNIQYF. Supplemented by reference TRBV25-1 and TRBJ2-4, the full variable domain reads EADIYQTPRYLVIGTGKKITLECSQTMGHDKMYWYQQDPGMELHLIHYSYGVNSTEKGDLSSESTVSRIRTEHFPLTLESARPSHTSQYLCASSEWDQGTGVKNIQYFGAGTRLSVL.

In its sample, this clonotype was seen a few times. The V call is TRBV28, the J call TRBJ1-2; 7 nucleotides agree with TRBD1. Trimming at V came to 5 bases and at J to 4 bases, leaving 1 base not matched to a gene. There are 12 residues in the CDR3. CDR1 is MDHEN and CDR2 is SYDVKM in the germline V gene. CDR3 sequence (DNA): TGTGCCAGCAGTGGGACAGTCTATGGCTACACCTTC. Translating it yields CASSGTVYGYTF.

The chain employs TRBV7-9 and TRBJ2-1; D tentatively reads TRBD1 or TRBD2 (5 bases each). CDR3 length: 14 amino acids. Per the germline V gene, CDR1 is SEHNR and CDR2 is FQNEAQ (reference sequence). V was clipped by 5 bases and J by 13 bases, with 21 bases between them. As DNA, the CDR3 is TGTGCCAGCAGCCTTATCCGGGACCAAGAGACCCAGTTCTTC. Its protein product is CASSLIRDQETQFF.

The rearrangement uses TRBV20-1 and TRBJ2-2; 11 bases align to TRBD2. The J segment lost 7 bases and the V segment lost 2 bases, leaving 3 bases of the junction unmatched. This CDR3 comprises 14 residues. From germline, CDR1 is DFQATT and CDR2 SNEGSKA (reference sequence). CDR3 in DNA: TGCAGTGCTAGACGTAGCGGGGGGGACGGGGAGCTGTTTTTT. Protein sequence: CSARRSGGDGELFF.

This clonotype was counted only a few times. This sequence joins TRBV10-3 and TRBJ2-3, with 10 bases fitting TRBD1. The ends lost 6 bases at V and 2 bases at J; junction bases unmatched: 5. The CDR3 totals 15 residues. Germline V lookup: CDR1 ENHRY, CDR2 SYGVKD. The chain's CDR3 is CAIRGGQGTTDTQYF. The CDR3 DNA reads as TGTGCCATCAGGGGGGGACAGGGGACCACAGATACGCAGTATTTT.

Only a few counts were recorded for this clonotype. This chain connects TRBV10-3 to TRBJ2-5; 8 nucleotides align to TRBD2. The DNA end favors TRBJ2-7, so the J call may be wrong. The CDR3 consists of 16 residues. Germline V CDR1 and CDR2: ENHRY, SYGVKD. The DNA of the CDR3 is TGTGCCATCCCGGACCGGCGGGGGGCCTCCGAGGACGAGCAGTACTTC. This codes for CAIPDRRGASEDEQYF.